The clone carrying this T cell receptor beta chain has more than one count but fewer than ten. What it recognizes is unknown. Assay: immunoSEQ multiplex PCR; the TCRdb copy retains only in-frame clones and omits some. The sample holds approximately 23,000 clones, approximately 73% seen once. The CDR3 is made up of 14 amino acids. CDR1 is SEHNR and CDR2 is FQNEAQ in the germline V gene (reference sequence). Deletions cut 1 base from V and 5 bases from J, with 11 bases between. The sample belongs to a study of chemoradiotherapy in HPV16-positive cancers. As for the study in general: Candidate HPV-specific T-cell clones and common TCR motifs came from functional assays in a couple of HPV16-positive patients. General study points: Candidate HPV-specific clones and E7-related TCR motifs grew in tumor during treatment. HPV-responsive T-cell expansion during chemoradiotherapy was linked to improved recurrence-free survival in HPV16-positive patients. Only two HPV16-positive patients supplied the functional HPV-specificity definition.

Sampling was carried out from a patient who underwent chemoradiotherapy. This chain uses TRBV7-9 with TRBJ2-5; D remains unclear. This clonotype originated in a human donor with HPV-associated anogenital cancer. This CDR3 is CASSLGGGWETQYF. DNA of the CDR3: TGTGCCAGCAGCTTAGGCGGTGGATGGGAGACCCAGTACTTC. Variable domain in full (rest from reference TRBV7-9 and TRBJ2-5): DTGVSQNPRHKITKRGQNVTFRCDPISEHNRLYWYRQTLGQGPEFLTYFQNEAQLEKSRLLSDRFSAERPKGSFSTLEIQRTEQGDSAMYLCASSLGGGWETQYFGPGTRLLVL.